This is a list of T cell receptor beta chains from one sample in a study of blood T cells in healthy people across ages. TCRdb analysed the 5' RACE reads with MiXCR anew, one entry per CDR3 protein. Seen here are about 680,000 distinct CDR3 sequences, around 45% observed once, and the top ten hold roughly a third. Sequencing was performed on blood. The source is a woman in her fifties or sixties in good health. CDR3s leave out the opening cysteine and the closing phenylalanine or tryptophan. D genes are given only for firm matches.

V: TRBV28; D: .; length: 9; CDR3: ASSLVHEAF
V: TRBV27; D: .; length: 13; CDR3: ASRANSGASYEQY
V: TRBV7-2; D: TRBD1; length: 13; CDR3: ASRPMDRDHNEQF
V: TRBV7-2; D: TRBD1; length: 12; CDR3: ASSPRQGSYEQY
V: TRBV7-9; D: TRBD2; length: 13; CDR3: ASSLGGLAGEEQF
V: TRBV9; D: .; length: 10; CDR3: ASSVDGYGYT
V: TRBV20-1; D: TRBD2; length: 12; CDR3: SASKTSGYNEQF
V: TRBV20-1; D: .; length: 12; CDR3: SAQPDRSNQPQH
V: TRBV10-3; D: TRBD2; length: 14; CDR3: AISESASGGMYEQY
V: TRBV7-3; D: .; length: 13; CDR3: ASSSGMRGNSPLH
V: TRBV7-2; D: TRBD1; length: 13; CDR3: ASSPRDRLNTEAF
V: TRBV29-1; D: TRBD1; length: 13; CDR3: SVEKPTGTDYEQY
V: TRBV20-1; D: .; length: 11; CDR3: SGRPGVRQPQH
V: TRBV10-3; D: .; length: 10; CDR3: AIGAAQETQY
V: TRBV3-1; D: TRBD1; length: 14; CDR3: ASSQNPSTGLSEQY
V: TRBV28; D: .; length: 11; CDR3: ASSFAWVYEQY
V: TRBV18; D: TRBD2; length: 13; CDR3: ASSPGLAGVIEQF
V: TRBV3-1; D: .; length: 10; CDR3: ASSRYRDEQY
V: TRBV9; D: .; length: 12; CDR3: ASSVRGENYGYT
V: TRBV4-2; D: .; length: 15; CDR3: ASSLPFSGSLREKLF
V: TRBV29-1; D: .; length: 11; CDR3: SVVADTYNEQF
V: TRBV6-2/TRBV6-3; D: TRBD2; length: 14; CDR3: ASTASGGAFYNEQY
V: TRBV4-3; D: .; length: 15; CDR3: ASSQATGTQSSYEQY
V: TRBV7-2; D: .; length: 12; CDR3: ASSPSPDFNEQF
V: TRBV6-4; D: .; length: 9; CDR3: ATYDNYDYT
V: TRBV7-2; D: .; length: 12; CDR3: ASSLRLSTDTQY
V: TRBV28; D: .; length: 12; CDR3: ASSAPGIYYGYT
V: TRBV3-1; D: .; length: 11; CDR3: ASSQGLQGGYT
V: TRBV5-1; D: TRBD2; length: 14; CDR3: ASSFGTIGSYKEQF
V: TRBV28; D: TRBD2; length: 11; CDR3: ASSRGLALEQY
V: TRBV18; D: .; length: 12; CDR3: ASSPYREVDGYT
V: TRBV20-1; D: .; length: 12; CDR3: SAQPQGRINEQF
V: TRBV7-2; D: .; length: 13; CDR3: ASSFGGTANNEQF
V: TRBV6-5; D: .; length: 11; CDR3: ASSPSGPYEQY
V: TRBV29-1; D: .; length: 11; CDR3: SVEDLWGGEQY
V: TRBV29-1; D: .; length: 11; CDR3: SASSAGRETQY
V: TRBV29-1; D: .; length: 10; CDR3: SVDWQNTEAF
V: TRBV6-1; D: TRBD1; length: 12; CDR3: ATSTGQGRETQY
V: TRBV7-9; D: .; length: 12; CDR3: ASSLYGSTYEQY
V: TRBV20-1; D: TRBD2; length: 13; CDR3: SAIPGLAGVGVQY
V: TRBV20-1; D: .; length: 14; CDR3: SARHQGGTSSYEQY
V: TRBV7-9; D: TRBD2; length: 13; CDR3: ASSTRTSGRRTQY
V: TRBV24-1; D: .; length: 12; CDR3: ATSGLASINEQF
V: TRBV20-1; D: TRBD2; length: 14; CDR3: SARDRLAGVSETQY
V: TRBV20-1; D: TRBD1; length: 16; CDR3: SARGDRGRVVGYNEQF
V: TRBV12-3/TRBV12-4; D: TRBD1; length: 13; CDR3: ASRPTGGEGQPQH
V: TRBV9; D: TRBD2; length: 15; CDR3: ASSVEGTSGRYNEQF
V: TRBV30; D: TRBD2; length: 13; CDR3: AWSVVSGRGETQY